Below are 8 T cell receptor beta chains sequenced from a single sample in a study of blood T cell repertoires in COVID-19. Produced via immunoSEQ multiplex PCR; TCRdb's table is partial and in-frame only. The sample lists around 130,000 clones; about 89% were seen once. Sequencing was performed on peripheral blood. All receptors come from a man aged 45-65 years with active or convalescent COVID-19.

This clone was counted only a few times. V usage is TRBV28 and J usage is TRBJ2-1, with 7 bases identical to TRBD2. Per germline, CDR1 MDHEN and CDR2 SYDVKM. V lost 6 bases and J lost 5; bases outside the gene matches: 7. This CDR3 contains 14 residues. CDR3 nucleotide sequence: TGTGCCAGCAGGACGCGGGAGCTCAACAATGAGCAGTTCTTC. It translates to CASRTRELNNEQFF.

The V gene is TRBV19, the J gene TRBJ1-5, with TRBD1 as a possible D gene (5 bases). The CDR3 spans 14 residues. The germline CDR1 and CDR2 sequences are LNHDA and SQIVND (reference sequence). Between the trimmed V and J ends, which lost 3 bases and 2 bases, there was a span of 8 bases. CDR3 in DNA: TGTGCCAGTAGTATCCGCAGGGGCAATCAGCCCCAGCATTTT. It codes for CASSIRRGNQPQHF.

This rearrangement joins TRBV5-4 to TRBJ2-3; TRBD2 matches at 14 bases. Germline lookup yields CDR1 SGHNT and CDR2 YYREEE (reference sequence). J gave up 0 bases and V 4 bases, and 10 bases lay outside the gene matches. The CDR3 runs to 19 residues. The chain's CDR3 is CASSDGLAGGGVSTDTQYF. CDR3 DNA sequence: TGTGCCAGCAGCGACGGACTAGCGGGAGGAGGGGTCAGCACAGATACGCAGTATTTT.

The J gene is TRBJ1-6, the V gene TRBV19, with TRBD1 matching over 8 bases. Trimming at V came to 5 bases and at J to 5 bases, leaving 8 bases not matched to a gene. CDR1 LNHDA and CDR2 SQIVND come from the germline V gene (reference sequence). The CDR3 contains 16 residues. CDR3 loop: CASSPTGVGDNSPLHF. Written as DNA, the CDR3 is TGTGCCAGTAGTCCGACAGGGGTGGGGGATAATTCACCCCTCCACTTT.

Only one count was recorded for this clone. The V and J genes are TRBV5-5 and TRBJ2-2; 8 bases are a match to TRBD2. Germline trimming cut 0 bases from V and 6 bases from J; bases unmatched to any gene: 7. Germline V gene data show CDR1 as SGHKS and CDR2 as YYEKEE (reference sequence). CDR3 length: 16 residues. CDR3 loop: CASSLAGGHSPGELFF. CDR3 nucleotide sequence: TGTGCCAGCAGCTTGGCGGGGGGGCATTCCCCCGGGGAGCTGTTTTTT.

The V call is TRBV27, the J call TRBJ2-7; 12 nucleotides agree with TRBD1. Germline V lookup: CDR1 MNHEY, CDR2 SMNVEV (reference sequence). There are 13 residues in the CDR3. J was trimmed by 12 bases and V by 5 bases; bases with no gene match: 8. CDR3 nucleotides: TGTGCCAGCAGTCCGGGACAGGGGGCGGCCGGGTACTTC. As protein: CASSPGQGAAGYF.

The chain uses TRBV10-3 and TRBJ2-5; tentatively, D is TRBD1 (7 bases). Per the germline V gene, CDR1 is ENHRY and CDR2 is SYGVKD. The CDR3 loop spans 14 amino acids. The V end was cut by 2 bases, the J end by 5 bases, with 12 bases between. The CDR3 spells CAISEGGGLETQYF. The CDR3 nucleotides are TGTGCCATCAGTGAGGGAGGGGGCCTGGAGACCCAGTACTTC.

V is TRBV12-5 and J is TRBJ2-3; D is unresolved. CDR1 is LGHNT and CDR2 is FRNRAP in the germline V gene. The ends were cut back, 0 bases at V and 1 base at J, with 14 bases in the middle. This CDR3 is built from 17 residues. DNA for the CDR3: TGTGCTAGTGGTTTGGTCCGTAGCATTTCGGGCACAGATACGCAGTATTTT. Protein: CASGLVRSISGTDTQYF.